Listed here are 3 T cell receptor beta chains from one sample, sequenced in a study of CD8+ T cells in alopecia areata. Investigators isolated RNA and reverse transcribed it into cDNA to act as the sequencing template. Sequencing used immunoSEQ multiplex PCR; TCRdb keeps in-frame clones, though not all of them. The repertoire consists of around 200,000 clones, with roughly 50% occurring once and the leading ten covering around 12%. This sample's treatment: oral pan-JAK inhibitor, 5-10 mg twice daily. The source material was CD8+ T cells sorted from blood, sampled at week 24, from a patient treated with tofacitinib. These receptors all come from a human donor with alopecia areata.

The chain is built from TRBV27 and TRBJ2-5; TRBD2 matches at 10 bases. Germline values: CDR1 MNHEY, CDR2 SMNVEV (reference sequence). This CDR3 spans 17 amino acids. The J segment lost 5 bases and the V segment lost 4 bases, leaving 13 bases of the junction unmatched. CDR3 amino acids: CASSSPSSGGEGETQYF. CDR3 nucleotides: TGTGCCAGCAGTTCCCCCTCAAGCGGGGGGGAAGGGGAGACCCAGTACTTC.

The rearrangement links TRBV7-9 to TRBJ2-7, with 7 bases that match TRBD2. Germline V gene lookup returns CDR1 SEHNR and CDR2 FQNEAQ (reference sequence). V shed 5 bases and J 3 bases; nucleotides not matched to a gene: 7. This CDR3 has 14 residues. In DNA form, the CDR3 reads TGTGCCAGCAGCATCGGTAGCGGGCACTACGAGCAGTACTTC. This codes for CASSIGSGHYEQYF. The full variable domain, completed using reference TRBV7-9 and TRBJ2-7, is DTGVSQNPRHKITKRGQNVTFRCDPISEHNRLYWYRQTLGQGPEFLTYFQNEAQLEKSRLLSDRFSAERPKGSFSTLEIQRTEQGDSAMYLCASSIGSGHYEQYFGPGTRLTVT.

The chain employs TRBV7-2 and TRBJ2-5, with D unresolved. Germline V gives CDR1 SGHTA, CDR2 FQGNSA. Trimming pared 1 base from V and 3 bases from J, leaving 9 bases between. This CDR3 is built from 14 residues. CDR3 coding DNA: TGTGCCAGCAGCTTAGACGGAACAAAAGAGACCCAGTACTTC. Translating gives CASSLDGTKETQYF. Drawing the rest from reference TRBV7-2 and TRBJ2-5, the complete variable domain is GAGVSQSPSNKVTEKGKDVELRCDPISGHTALYWYRQSLGQGLEFLIYFQGNSAPDKSGLPSDRFSAERTGGSVSTLTIQRTQQEDSAVYLCASSLDGTKETQYFGPGTRLLVL.